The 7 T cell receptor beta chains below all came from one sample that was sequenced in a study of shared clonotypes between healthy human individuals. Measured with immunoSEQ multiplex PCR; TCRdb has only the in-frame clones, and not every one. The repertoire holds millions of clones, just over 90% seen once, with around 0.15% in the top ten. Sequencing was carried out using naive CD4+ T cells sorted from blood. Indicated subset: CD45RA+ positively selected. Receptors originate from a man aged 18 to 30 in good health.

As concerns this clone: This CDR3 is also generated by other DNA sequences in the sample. The CDR3 sequence: CSVAGGNYGYTF. CDR3 sequence (DNA): TGCAGCGTTGCGGGAGGGAACTATGGCTACACCTTC. The chain is built from TRBV29-1 and TRBJ1-2; D not certain. Per germline, CDR1 SQVTM and CDR2 ANQGSEA. This CDR3 spans 12 amino acids. V was pared by 4 bases and J by 2 bases, with 8 bases between.

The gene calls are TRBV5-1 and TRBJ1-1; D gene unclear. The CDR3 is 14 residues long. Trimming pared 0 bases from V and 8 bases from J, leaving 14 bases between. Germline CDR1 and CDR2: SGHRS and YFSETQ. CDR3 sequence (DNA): TGCGCCAGCAGCTTGGAGGCACGAAGGGCGGAAGCTTTCTTT. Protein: CASSLEARRAEAFF.

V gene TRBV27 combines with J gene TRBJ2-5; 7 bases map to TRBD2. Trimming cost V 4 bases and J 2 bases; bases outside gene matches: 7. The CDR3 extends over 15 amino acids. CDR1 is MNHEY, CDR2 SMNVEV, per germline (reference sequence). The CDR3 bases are TGTGCCAGCAGTTCAAGCGGGGAGTGGCAAGAGACCCAGTACTTC. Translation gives CASSSSGEWQETQYF.

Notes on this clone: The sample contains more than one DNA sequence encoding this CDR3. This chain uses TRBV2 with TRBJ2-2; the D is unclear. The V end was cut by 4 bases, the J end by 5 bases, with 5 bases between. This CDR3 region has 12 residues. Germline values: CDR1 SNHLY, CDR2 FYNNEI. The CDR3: CASSGDTGELFF. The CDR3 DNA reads TGTGCCAGCAGTGGGGATACCGGGGAGCTGTTTTTT.

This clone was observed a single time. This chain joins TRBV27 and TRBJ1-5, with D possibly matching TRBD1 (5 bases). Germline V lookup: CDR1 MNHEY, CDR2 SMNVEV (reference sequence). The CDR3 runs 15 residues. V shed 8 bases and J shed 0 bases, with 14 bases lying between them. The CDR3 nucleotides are TGTGCCAGCGATCCTGAGGGACTTAGCAATCAGCCCCAGCATTTT. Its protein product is CASDPEGLSNQPQHF.

As DNA, the CDR3 is TGTGCCAGCAGTAACCTTAGGACGAACACTGAAGCTTTCTTT. Its translation: CASSNLRTNTEAFF. The chain couples TRBV28 to TRBJ1-1, with no clear D. The CDR3 loop spans 14 amino acids. V was shortened by 5 bases and J by 1 base, with 11 bases between the two germline ends. In germline, CDR1 is MDHEN, CDR2 SYDVKM.

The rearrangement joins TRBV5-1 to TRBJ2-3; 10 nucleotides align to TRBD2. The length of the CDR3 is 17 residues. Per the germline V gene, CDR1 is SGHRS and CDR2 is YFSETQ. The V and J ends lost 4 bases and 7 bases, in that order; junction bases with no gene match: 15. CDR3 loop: CASSPRLAGEPHHTQYF. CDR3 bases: TGCGCCAGCAGCCCGAGGCTAGCGGGGGAACCACATCATACGCAGTATTTT.